The 13 T cell receptor beta chains presented below share a single source sample, sequenced in a study of blood T cell repertoires in COVID-19. Using immunoSEQ multiplex PCR, the repertoire was profiled, and TCRdb retains in-frame clones only, with some absent. The profile covers about 350,000 clones, with around nine tenths appearing a single time and roughly 3% taken by the ten largest. Input material: peripheral blood. The origin of the receptors is a woman aged 18 to 35 who had recovered from COVID-19.

The V and J genes are TRBV6-6 and TRBJ2-3, with D unclear. V lost 2 bases and J lost 6, with 6 bases in between. The length of the CDR3 is 12 residues. Germline-derived CDR1 and CDR2 are MNHNY and SVGAGI (reference sequence). CDR3 amino acids: CASSYNRDTQYF. DNA of the CDR3: TGTGCCAGCAGTTACAATCGTGATACGCAGTATTTT.

The rearrangement uses TRBV11-3 and TRBJ2-3; TRBD1 agrees at 8 bases. V lost 4 bases to trimming and J lost 5 bases; unmatched junction nucleotides: 8. The germline V gene has CDR1 SGHNT and CDR2 YENEEA. The CDR3 length is 15 residues. The DNA of the CDR3 is TGTGCCAGCAGCTCGTGGACAGGGCATGGAGATACGCAGTATTTT. This translates into CASSSWTGHGDTQYF. Variable domain in full (rest from reference TRBV11-3 and TRBJ2-3): EAGVVQSPRYKIIEKKQPVAFWCNPISGHNTLYWYLQNLGQGPELLIRYENEEAVDDSQLPKDRFSAERLKGVDSTLKIQPAELGDSAVYLCASSSWTGHGDTQYFGPGTRLTVL.

V and J are TRBV10-1 and TRBJ2-7, with TRBD1 identical over 11 bases. The CDR3 is 20 amino acids. The J segment lost 3 bases and the V segment lost 3 bases, leaving 19 bases of the junction unmatched. Germline assignment: CDR1 WNHNN and CDR2 SYGVQD (reference sequence). The CDR3 spells CASSDWQGGGTGGPHYEQYV. The CDR3 DNA follows: TGCGCCAGCAGTGATTGGCAGGGCGGAGGGACAGGGGGGCCCCACTACGAGCAGTACGTC.

The J gene is TRBJ1-5, the V gene TRBV2; maybe TRBD1 (5 bases). Per germline, CDR1 SNHLY and CDR2 FYNNEI. The CDR3 totals 14 residues. Trimming shortened V by 5 bases and J by 0 bases, and 8 bases separated the two germline ends. CDR3 in amino acids: CASSFDSSNQPQHF. The CDR3 DNA reads TGTGCCAGCAGTTTCGACAGTAGCAATCAGCCCCAGCATTTT.

V usage is TRBV5-8 and J usage is TRBJ2-6; possible D gene TRBD2, 6 bases. The CDR3 runs to 19 residues. Between the trimmed V and J ends, which lost 1 base and 4 bases, there was a span of 21 bases. Per germline, CDR1 SGHTS and CDR2 YDEGEE. The CDR3 DNA is TGTGCCAGCAGCTTGTTTAGCGGCAGGGCAACTGGGGGGGCCAACGTCCTGACTTTC. It translates to CASSLFSGRATGGANVLTF.

Note on this clone: Other DNA sequences from this sample encode an identical CDR3 as well. The chain uses TRBV9 and TRBJ1-2, with TRBD1 matching over 11 bases. V shed 2 bases, J shed 4 bases, and the junction held 4 bases outside the gene matches. This CDR3 is built from 15 residues. The germline V gene encodes CDR1 SGDLS and CDR2 YYNGEE. CDR3 sequence (DNA): TGTGCCAGCAGCGTGGGACAGGGGGTAGGCTATGGCTACACCTTC. Its translation is CASSVGQGVGYGYTF.

The CDR3 is CASSYRGPNEKLFF. CDR3 DNA sequence: TGTGCCAGTAGTTACAGGGGGCCGAATGAAAAACTGTTTTTT. The chain links TRBV19 to TRBJ1-4, with 9 bases matching TRBD1. Trimming at V came to 5 bases and at J to 5 bases, leaving 3 bases not matched to a gene. Germline V gives CDR1 LNHDA, CDR2 SQIVND (reference sequence). This CDR3 is built from 14 residues.

The chain has TRBV5-1 and TRBJ2-2; possibly TRBD2 for D (6 bases). Trimming removed 0 bases at V and 1 base at J, with 16 bases between. The germline V gene encodes CDR1 SGHRS and CDR2 YFSETQ. CDR3 length: 18 residues. The CDR3 is CASSLATIVRGNTGELFF. In nucleotides, the CDR3 is TGCGCCAGCAGCTTGGCTACTATCGTGCGGGGGAACACCGGGGAGCTGTTTTTT.

CDR3 loop: CASSLGRSAGQETQYF. CDR3 nucleotide sequence: TGTGCCAGCAGCTTAGGGAGGTCCGCAGGCCAAGAGACCCAGTACTTC. This chain joins TRBV7-9 and TRBJ2-5, with D possibly matching TRBD2 (5 bases). CDR1 is SEHNR and CDR2 is FQNEAQ in the germline V gene (reference sequence). The CDR3 runs to 16 residues. V dropped 1 base and J dropped 1 base, with 13 bases sitting between them. The whole variable domain, filled in from reference TRBV7-9 and TRBJ2-5, reads DTGVSQNPRHKITKRGQNVTFRCDPISEHNRLYWYRQTLGQGPEFLTYFQNEAQLEKSRLLSDRFSAERPKGSFSTLEIQRTEQGDSAMYLCASSLGRSAGQETQYFGPGTRLLVL.

The gene calls are TRBV5-1 and TRBJ1-3; D ambiguous. Trimming shortened V by 7 bases and J by 0 bases, and 2 bases separated the two germline ends. Germline CDR1 is SGHRS and CDR2 is YFSETQ. This CDR3 region has 11 residues. The CDR3 here is CASHSGNTIYF. The CDR3 region has the DNA TGCGCCAGCCACTCTGGAAACACCATATATTTT.

The gene calls are TRBV2 and TRBJ1-4; 10 nucleotides match TRBD1. Germline trimming cut 0 bases from V and 8 bases from J; bases unmatched to any gene: 21. Germline CDR1 reads SNHLY; CDR2 reads FYNNEI. There are 21 residues in the CDR3. CDR3 coding DNA: TGTGCCAGCAGTGAAGCGCTTCTGGGACAGGGGCCCACACGCAAGGGGGAAAAACTGTTTTTT. Its protein product is CASSEALLGQGPTRKGEKLFF.

The rearrangement uses TRBV10-3 and TRBJ1-2; the D is unclear. V was pared by 0 bases and J by 4 bases, with 9 bases between. The CDR3 has 14 residues. CDR1 and CDR2 (germline): ENHRY, SYGVKD. CDR3 region: CAISESIDRYGYTF. In DNA form, the CDR3 reads TGTGCCATCAGTGAGTCGATAGATCGCTATGGCTACACCTTC.

This sequence joins TRBV3-1 (or the pseudogene TRBV3-2) and TRBJ1-2; D is ambiguous. The CDR3 covers 15 residues. V lost 3 bases to trimming and J lost 7 bases, with 18 bases between them. Per germline, CDR1 LGHDT and CDR2 YNNKEL (reference sequence). The DNA for the CDR3 is TGTGCCAGCAGCCAGAGGCCGGGGATCCCCCTTGGCTACACCTTC. Its translation: CASSQRPGIPLGYTF.